The 10 T cell receptor beta chains presented below share a single source sample, sequenced in a study of vaccination and CD4 T cells after COVID-19. Treatment specified: roughly 10-day PBMC culture with coronavirus spike peptide pools or control peptides (ViraFEST assay). The Oncomine TCR Beta short-read assay was applied to DNA of cultured CD4+ T cells. TCRdb passed the PCR reads through MiXCR, listing each CDR3 protein once. The sample contains 10,000 or so distinct CDR3 sequences, approximately 71% of which appear only once. These TCRs' antigens remain unknown. Sequenced material: CD4+ T cells from blood, cultured in vitro. The origin of the receptors is a human donor who had recovered from COVID-19.

This clonotype was found a few times. The V gene is TRBV6-2 or TRBV6-3, the J gene TRBJ1-1; 7 nucleotides align to TRBD1. Germline CDR1 reads MNHEY; CDR2 reads SVGEGT. The CDR3 is made up of 14 amino acids. With 2 bases clipped from V and 2 bases from J, the junction kept 2 bases outside the gene matches. The CDR3: CASSYRDSNTEAFF. The CDR3 DNA is TGTGCCAGCAGTTACCGGGACAGCAACACTGAAGCTTTCTTT.

This sequence joins TRBV12-5 and TRBJ1-6; maybe TRBD1 (6 bases). This CDR3 contains 15 residues. Per the germline V gene, CDR1 is LGHNT and CDR2 is FRNRAP. Trimming left V 4 bases short and J 6 bases short, with 13 bases between. CDR3 bases: TGTGCTAGTGGTTCCCGGGACATGGTTAATTCACCCCTCCACTTT. Encoded protein: CASGSRDMVNSPLHF.

The V call is TRBV6-1, the J call TRBJ1-3; no firm D call. The CDR3 loop spans 13 amino acids. Germline V CDR1 and CDR2: MNHNS, SASEGT. Deletions cut 8 bases from V and 1 base from J, with 9 bases between. CDR3 coding DNA: TGTGCCAGCCCAGAGGATTCTGGAAACACCATATATTTT. Residues: CASPEDSGNTIYF.

V is TRBV6-2 or TRBV6-3 and J is TRBJ1-2; D is unresolved. Trimming removed 8 bases at V and 4 bases at J, with 14 bases between. Germline loops: CDR1 MNHEY, CDR2 SVGEGT. The CDR3 runs to 13 residues. CDR3 residues: CASRVSGVYGYTF. The CDR3 DNA is TGTGCCAGCCGTGTGAGTGGAGTCTATGGCTACACCTTC.

V gene TRBV7-2 combines with J gene TRBJ1-5; maybe TRBD1 (5 bases). V was trimmed by 1 base and J by 4 bases, leaving 14 bases between them. Germline V gene sequence: CDR1 SGHTA, CDR2 FQGNSA. The CDR3 covers 16 residues. The CDR3 loop is CASSLVRGRVNQPQHF. Here the CDR3 DNA reads TGTGCCAGCAGCTTAGTTAGGGGAAGGGTTAATCAGCCCCAGCATTTT.

The V gene is TRBV12-3 or TRBV12-4, the J gene TRBJ1-1; a possible D gene is TRBD1 (6 bases). V lost 5 bases and J lost 0, with 7 bases in between. The CDR3 loop spans 13 amino acids. The DNA for the CDR3 is TGTGCCAGCAGTCGGGACATGAACACTGAAGCTTTCTTT. This codes for CASSRDMNTEAFF.

This clonotype was recorded a few times. This chain connects TRBV20-1 to TRBJ2-3; D uncertain. CDR1 is DFQATT and CDR2 is SNEGSKA in the germline V gene (reference sequence). V was clipped by 2 bases and J by 4 bases, with 16 bases between them. The CDR3 covers 15 residues. The CDR3 sequence: CSARPRQLWADTQYF. Written as DNA, the CDR3 is TGCAGTGCTAGACCCCGCCAGCTTTGGGCAGATACGCAGTATTTT.

The CDR3: CASSPARGNTEAFF. Written as DNA, the CDR3 is TGTGCCAGCAGTCCGGCCAGAGGGAACACTGAAGCTTTCTTT. The J gene is TRBJ1-1, the V gene TRBV12-3 or TRBV12-4, with D unresolved. The V and J ends lost 5 bases and 1 base respectively, with 11 bases between them. The CDR3 contains 14 residues.

This clonotype was seen only once. This chain connects TRBV5-1 to TRBJ2-2; D unclear. The length of the CDR3 is 17 residues. Trimming stripped 4 bases from V and 5 bases from J, with 21 bases between. Germline loops: CDR1 SGHRS, CDR2 YFSETQ. The CDR3 here is CASSLGGDRGRTGELFF. As DNA, the CDR3 is TGCGCCAGCAGCCTGGGCGGAGACCGAGGAAGAACCGGGGAGCTGTTTTTT.

Only one count was recorded for this clonotype. This sequence joins TRBV9 and TRBJ1-5; D is ambiguous. The CDR3 contains 16 residues. V was shortened by 0 bases and J by 3 bases, with 13 bases between the two germline ends. CDR1 and CDR2 (germline): SGDLS, YYNGEE. CDR3 protein: CASSVGGVGFNQPQHF. CDR3 sequence (DNA): TGTGCCAGCAGCGTAGGTGGGGTGGGATTCAATCAGCCCCAGCATTTT.